These 32 T cell receptor beta chains originate from one sample sequenced in a study of spatial heterogeneity in lung cancer. Time point described: blood at routine non-recurrence follow-up after resection. In TCRdb, the 5' RACE reads were re-called with MiXCR into one record per CDR3 protein. The table records approximately 100,000 distinct CDR3 sequences, less than 20% of them present only once. The sequenced sample was PBMCs, obtained at follow-up. Every receptor here comes from a male donor with early-stage non-small cell lung cancer.

The rearrangement links TRBV6-1 to TRBJ1-1; no reliable D call. The V gene lost 3 bases and the J gene lost 5 bases, with 10 bases spanning the gap. CDR1 MNHNS and CDR2 SASEGT come from the germline V gene. The CDR3 spans 13 residues. In DNA form, the CDR3 reads TGTGCCAGCAGTGAGTTTTATGAGACTGAAGCTTTCTTT. Its protein is CASSEFYETEAFF.

The rearrangement uses TRBV28 and TRBJ2-3; D is tentatively TRBD1 or TRBD2 (7 bases each). CDR3 length equals 17 residues. Germline-derived CDR1 and CDR2 are MDHEN and SYDVKM. Deletions cut 6 bases from V and 1 base from J, with 20 bases between. Here the CDR3 reads CASSPGGGTAGTDTQYF. DNA for the CDR3: TGTGCCAGCAGCCCGGGGGGTGGGACAGCGGGCACAGATACGCAGTATTTT.

The chain joins TRBV29-1 to TRBJ1-2; no reliable D call. Germline lookup yields CDR1 SQVTM and CDR2 ANQGSEA. This CDR3 spans 11 amino acids. V shed 7 bases and J shed 9 bases, with 15 bases lying between them. The CDR3 DNA sequence: TGCAGCGCCTCTTGGGGATCTCGCTACACCTTC. Its protein product is CSASWGSRYTF.

To note about this clonotype: The missing conserved phenylalanine or tryptophan at the end of this CDR3 makes a read error likely. The rearrangement links TRBV12-3 or TRBV12-4 to TRBJ1-1; TRBD1 aligns across 7 bases. Trimming took 7 bases from V and 5 from J; bases not matched to a gene: 7. The CDR3 extends over 13 amino acids. CDR3 sequence reads: CASKDDRATEAFS. The CDR3 DNA follows: TGTGCCAGCAAAGACGACAGGGCGACTGAAGCTTTCTCT.

This clonotype was seen once. The chain employs TRBV7-9 and TRBJ2-6; D remains unclear. Trimming cost V 3 bases and J 1 base, with 16 bases left between them. Looked up from germline, CDR1 is SEHNR and CDR2 is FQNEAQ (reference sequence). The CDR3 covers 18 residues. The CDR3 bases are TGTGCCAGCAGCTTCCGGGCCAAGTGGTTTTCTGGGGCCAACGTCCTGACTTTC. Translation: CASSFRAKWFSGANVLTF.

The chain carries TRBV12-3 or TRBV12-4 and TRBJ2-3; D possibly corresponds to TRBD2 (5 bases). The V end was cut by 3 bases, the J end by 2 bases, with 15 bases between. The CDR3 is made up of 16 amino acids. CDR3 protein: CASSFGSAGPTDTQYF. In DNA form, the CDR3 reads TGTGCCAGCAGTTTTGGGAGCGCGGGCCCCACAGATACGCAGTATTTT.

The chain carries TRBV11-2 and TRBJ1-4, with a weak D call TRBD1 (6 bases). CDR1 is SGHAT, CDR2 FQNNGV, per germline. The CDR3 has 15 residues. V was pared by 0 bases and J by 3 bases, with 8 bases between. CDR3 nucleotide sequence: TGTGCCAGCAGCTTAGACGGGGGCTCTAATGAAAAACTGTTTTTT. Protein product: CASSLDGGSNEKLFF.

The CDR3 DNA reads TGTGCCACCAGCAGAGACGGACCCGGCGGATTCTACAATGAGCAGTTCTTC. It is translated as CATSRDGPGGFYNEQFF. The genes are TRBV15 and TRBJ2-1; no reliable D call. The CDR3 covers 17 residues. Trimming left V 0 bases short and J 3 bases short, with 15 bases between. The germline CDR1 and CDR2 sequences are LNHNV and YYDKDF (reference sequence).

This chain connects TRBV5-1 to TRBJ2-2; TRBD1 agrees at 7 bases. Germline trimming cut 1 base from V and 6 bases from J; bases unmatched to any gene: 6. This CDR3 spans 15 amino acids. Germline V gene sequence: CDR1 SGHRS, CDR2 YFSETQ. Here the CDR3 reads CASSLRQGDAGELFF. The CDR3 DNA is TGCGCCAGCAGCTTGAGACAGGGCGACGCCGGGGAGCTGTTTTTT.

The chain is built from TRBV7-2 and TRBJ2-1; D not certain. Trimming stripped 8 bases from V and 3 bases from J, with 11 bases between. The CDR3 spans 13 residues. The V gene's germline CDR1 is SGHTA and CDR2 FQGNSA. The CDR3 DNA sequence: TGTGCCAGCCGGTACCCCAGCTACAATGAGCAGTTCTTC. This sequence encodes CASRYPSYNEQFF.

In nucleotides, the CDR3 is TGTGCCAGCAGTATAGCGGGGGGAGGAGAGACCCAGTACTTC. Its protein product is CASSIAGGGETQYF. V is TRBV2 and J is TRBJ2-5; 10 bases are shared with TRBD2. Germline V lookup: CDR1 SNHLY, CDR2 FYNNEI. V lost 5 bases, J lost 4 bases, and 4 bases stayed unmatched. The CDR3 consists of 14 residues.

The rearrangement uses TRBV10-2 and TRBJ2-3; D might be TRBD1 or TRBD2, each matching 7 bases. The CDR3 contains 14 residues. CDR1 and CDR2 from the germline V gene are WSHSY and SAAADI. V lost 8 bases and J 6 bases, leaving 18 bases between the germline ends. The CDR3 sequence: CASRIRGTMDTQYF. The CDR3 coding sequence is TGCGCCAGCCGTATCAGGGGGACTATGGATACGCAGTATTTT.

This clonotype turned up a few times. V usage is TRBV20-1 and J usage is TRBJ1-5; D might be TRBD1 (5 bases). Germline V gene lookup returns CDR1 DFQATT and CDR2 SNEGSKA (reference sequence). This CDR3 is built from 16 residues. The V end lost 1 base, the J end lost 4 bases, and 17 bases lay between the germline ends. CDR3 amino acids: CSARGTLGGKNQPQHF. The CDR3 DNA sequence: TGCAGTGCTAGAGGGACCTTGGGGGGTAAAAATCAGCCCCAGCATTTT.

A few counts support this clonotype. J is TRBJ1-2 and V is TRBV3-1, with TRBD1 matching 9 bases. With V trimmed by 2 bases and J by 3 bases, 1 base remained unmatched. In germline, CDR1 is LGHDT, CDR2 YNNKEL (reference sequence). The CDR3 runs 14 residues. CDR3 loop: CASSQRTGDYGYTF. In DNA form, the CDR3 reads TGTGCCAGCAGCCAAAGGACAGGGGACTATGGCTACACCTTC. Drawing the rest from reference TRBV3-1 and TRBJ1-2, the complete variable domain is DTAVSQTPKYLVTQMGNDKSIKCEQNLGHDTMYWYKQDSKKFLKIMFSYNNKELIINETVPNRFSPKSPDKAHLNLHINSLELGDSAVYFCASSQRTGDYGYTFGSGTRLTVV.

This clonotype was observed a few times. The chain employs TRBV20-1 and TRBJ2-1; tentatively, D is TRBD2 (6 bases). The V and J ends lost 6 bases and 0 bases respectively, with 15 bases between them. Per germline, CDR1 DFQATT and CDR2 SNEGSKA (reference sequence). This CDR3 contains 15 residues. The CDR3 reads CSAAGRESSYNEQFF. CDR3 bases: TGCAGTGCCGCAGGGCGGGAAAGCTCCTACAATGAGCAGTTCTTC.

The rearrangement joins TRBV11-3 to TRBJ2-5; tentative D call: TRBD1 (6 bases). Germline lookup yields CDR1 SGHNT and CDR2 YENEEA. The V gene lost 4 bases and the J gene lost 2 bases, with 14 bases spanning the gap. This CDR3 region has 15 residues. In nucleotides, the CDR3 is TGTGCCAGCAGCTCGAGGGGGACACAGCAAGAGACCCAGTACTTC. Protein sequence: CASSSRGTQQETQYF.

This clonotype was observed many times. The chain employs TRBV7-2 and TRBJ2-4, with 9 bases matching TRBD1. With V trimmed by 5 bases and J by 2 bases, 10 bases remained unmatched. CDR1 is SGHTA and CDR2 is FQGNSA in the germline V gene. The CDR3 is 17 amino acids. The CDR3: CASSPQDRGLSKNIQYF. CDR3 sequence (DNA): TGTGCCAGCAGCCCACAAGACAGGGGGTTATCCAAAAACATTCAGTACTTC.

The rearrangement joins TRBV5-5 to TRBJ1-4; 12 nucleotides match TRBD1. The germline gives CDR1 SGHKS, CDR2 YYEKEE (reference sequence). Trimming cost V 4 bases and J 8 bases; bases outside gene matches: 15. The CDR3 has 18 amino acids. The CDR3 loop reads CASSLGTGGFNPREKLFF. The CDR3 region has the DNA TGTGCCAGCAGCCTAGGGACAGGGGGCTTTAACCCGCGGGAAAAACTGTTTTTT.

This clonotype was detected ten times or more. CDR3 DNA sequence: TGTGCCAGCAGCGGTGGTTATGAGGGAGGACGCGATGAGCAGTTCTTC. Translated: CASSGGYEGGRDEQFF. The chain couples TRBV7-6 to TRBJ2-1; tentative D call: TRBD2 (6 bases). This CDR3 region has 16 residues. The V gene's germline CDR1 is SGHVS and CDR2 FNYEAQ. Trimming stripped 5 bases from V and 8 bases from J, with 22 bases between.

This clonotype was detected only a few times. The V gene is TRBV10-3, the J gene TRBJ2-3; D uncertain. V shed 6 bases and J shed 3 bases, with 7 bases lying between them. The germline CDR1 and CDR2 sequences are ENHRY and SYGVKD. The CDR3 is made up of 12 amino acids. Here the CDR3 reads CAISKVTDTQYF. The CDR3 nucleotides are TGTGCCATCAGCAAAGTGACAGATACGCAGTATTTT.

This clonotype was detected a few times. The CDR3 loop is CASSPDLGGYTF. CDR3 DNA: TGTGCCAGCAGCCCCGATCTAGGAGGCTACACCTTC. The chain uses TRBV3-1 and TRBJ1-2; D unresolved. The CDR3 sequence is 12 residues long. Germline CDR1 is LGHDT and CDR2 is YNNKEL (reference sequence). V shed 4 bases and J shed 8 bases, with 11 bases lying between them. Full variable domain (remainder filled in from reference TRBV3-1 and TRBJ1-2): DTAVSQTPKYLVTQMGNDKSIKCEQNLGHDTMYWYKQDSKKFLKIMFSYNNKELIINETVPNRFSPKSPDKAHLNLHINSLELGDSAVYFCASSPDLGGYTFGSGTRLTVV.

This clonotype appeared a few times. The chain links TRBV5-4 to TRBJ2-7; the D gene is possibly TRBD1 (5 bases). This CDR3 has 17 residues. CDR1 is SGHNT, CDR2 YYREEE, per germline (reference sequence). Trimming cost V 1 base and J 5 bases, with 22 bases left between them. The CDR3: CASSLRILSGRGHEQYF. As DNA, the CDR3 is TGTGCCAGCAGCTTGCGAATACTATCCGGTAGGGGCCACGAGCAGTACTTC.

This clonotype was seen a single time. This chain links TRBV5-1 with TRBJ2-6, with 8 bases that match TRBD1. The CDR3 extends over 17 amino acids. V shed 0 bases, J shed 0 bases, and the junction held 2 bases outside the gene matches. Germline V gene lookup returns CDR1 SGHRS and CDR2 YFSETQ. In DNA, the CDR3 is TGCGCCAGCAGCTTGGCAGGACAGGGCTCTGGGGCCAACGTCCTGACTTTC. This encodes CASSLAGQGSGANVLTF.

This clonotype was seen many times. The chain couples TRBV2 to TRBJ2-3, with no clear D. With 6 bases removed from V and 5 bases from J, the gap between germline ends came to 15 bases. The CDR3 extends over 14 amino acids. Germline loops: CDR1 SNHLY, CDR2 FYNNEI. CDR3 region: CASSLVWGEDTQYF. CDR3 coding DNA: TGTGCCAGCAGCTTGGTCTGGGGTGAAGATACGCAGTATTTT.

The V call is TRBV3-1, the J call TRBJ2-3; 7 bases match TRBD2. The CDR3 runs to 14 residues. CDR1 and CDR2 from the germline V gene are LGHDT and YNNKEL (reference sequence). The V gene end was trimmed by 1 base and the J gene end by 3 bases; junction bases not matched to a gene: 1. The CDR3 DNA reads TGTGCCAGCAGCCAAGCGGGAGGTACAGATACGCAGTATTTT. It translates to CASSQAGGTDTQYF.

This clonotype has a handful of counts. The chain has TRBV6-5 and TRBJ1-2; 7 nucleotides match TRBD1. Per germline, CDR1 MNHEY and CDR2 SVGAGI. The CDR3 has 17 residues. V was clipped by 5 bases and J by 1 base; unmatched bases: 13. The CDR3 protein is CASSRGQKETLNYGYTF. Here the CDR3 DNA reads TGTGCCAGCAGTCGGGGACAGAAAGAGACCCTTAACTATGGCTACACCTTC.

The rearrangement joins TRBV6-1 to TRBJ2-7, with TRBD1 matching over 9 bases. CDR1 is MNHNS and CDR2 is SASEGT in the germline V gene. Trimming at V came to 6 bases and at J to 4 bases, leaving 10 bases not matched to a gene. This CDR3 is 15 amino acids long. The CDR3 nucleotides are TGTGCCAGCAGCGCCGGGACAGGGTCTGGGTACGAGCAGTACGTC. It is translated as CASSAGTGSGYEQYV.

The V gene is TRBV20-1, the J gene TRBJ2-7; perhaps TRBD2 as D (5 bases). CDR3 length: 10 residues. From germline, CDR1 is DFQATT and CDR2 SNEGSKA (reference sequence). V was clipped by 5 bases and J by 6 bases, with 8 bases between them. CDR3 DNA sequence: TGCAGTGCTTATCTAGCCGAGCAGTACTTC. Its protein product is CSAYLAEQYF.

This clonotype was observed at least ten times. The junction and the germline gene differ at one end; a read error may be behind it. The chain joins TRBV20-1 to TRBJ2-3, with D tentatively TRBD2 (6 bases). From germline, CDR1 is DFQATT and CDR2 SNEGSKA (reference sequence). The CDR3 is made up of 14 amino acids. In DNA form, the CDR3 reads TGCAGCGCTATGGAGGGGTTCGAAGCAGATACGCAGTATTTT. This translates into CSAMEGFEADTQYF.

This chain connects TRBV7-6 to TRBJ1-5; D remains ambiguous. V lost 5 bases and J lost 1, with 9 bases in between. This CDR3 contains 14 residues. In germline, CDR1 is SGHVS, CDR2 FNYEAQ. This chain's CDR3 is CASSAIGSNQPQHF. The CDR3 DNA follows: TGTGCCAGCAGCGCGATCGGGAGCAATCAGCCCCAGCATTTT. The full variable domain, its missing parts supplied by reference TRBV7-6 and TRBJ1-5, is GAGVSQSPRYKVTKRGQDVALRCDPISGHVSLYWYRQALGQGPEFLTYFNYEAQQDKSGLPNDRFSAERPEGSISTLTIQRTEQRDSAMYRCASSAIGSNQPQHFGDGTRLSIL.

This clonotype was seen only a few times. This chain joins TRBV20-1 and TRBJ1-4; D is possibly TRBD1 (5 bases). V was cut by 6 bases and J by 3 bases, with 8 bases left in between. The CDR3 is 12 residues long. Per germline, CDR1 DFQATT and CDR2 SNEGSKA (reference sequence). CDR3 bases: TGCAGTGCCAGACAGCCTAATGAAAAACTGTTTTTT. It encodes CSARQPNEKLFF.

This clonotype was seen ten or more times. The chain carries TRBV4-3 and TRBJ1-6; 7 bases align to TRBD1. CDR1 is LGHNA, CDR2 YSLEER, per germline. The CDR3 spans 16 residues. V shed 0 bases and J 6 bases; nucleotides not matched to a gene: 5. CDR3 amino acids: CASSQDRDRFNSPLHF. For the CDR3, the DNA is TGCGCCAGCAGCCAAGACCGGGACAGATTTAATTCACCCCTCCACTTT.